The 8 T cell receptor beta chains listed next were all sequenced from one sample in a study of T cell changes during pregnancy in multiple sclerosis. Method: immunoSEQ multiplex PCR; TCRdb's copy keeps in-frame clones and lacks some. The profile shows about 31,000 clones, 89% of them singletons. Sample: CD8+ T cells from peripheral blood mononuclear cells, taken in the second trimester of pregnancy. The receptors shown here come from a female donor with multiple sclerosis, enrolled in a pregnancy study.

The chain combines TRBV20-1 with TRBJ2-7; D perhaps matches TRBD2 (5 bases). This CDR3 has 11 amino acids. V was trimmed by 4 bases and J by 3 bases, leaving 7 bases between them. Germline CDR1 reads DFQATT; CDR2 reads SNEGSKA (reference sequence). The CDR3 protein is CSATDYYEQYF. In DNA, the CDR3 is TGCAGTGCTACCGACTACTACGAGCAGTACTTC.

V usage is TRBV28 and J usage is TRBJ2-2; 10 nucleotides match TRBD2. The V segment lost 7 bases and the J segment 7 bases; nucleotides outside the gene matches: 9. The CDR3 is made up of 15 amino acids. Germline CDR1 and CDR2: MDHEN and SYDVKM. The CDR3 bases are TGTGCCAGCACCCCCCCGGGACTAGCGAACGGGGAGCTGTTTTTT. Translated, it gives CASTPPGLANGELFF.

This sequence joins TRBV9 and TRBJ2-1; perhaps TRBD2 as D (6 bases). Germline V gene lookup returns CDR1 SGDLS and CDR2 YYNGEE. Trimming pared 4 bases from V and 5 bases from J, leaving 13 bases between. CDR3 length: 14 residues. CDR3: CASSPGTQDNEQFF. As DNA, the CDR3 is TGTGCCAGCAGCCCCGGGACTCAAGACAATGAGCAGTTCTTC.

The V call is TRBV27, the J call TRBJ2-1; D perhaps matches TRBD2 (6 bases). The CDR3 extends over 15 amino acids. Deletions cut 5 bases from V and 2 bases from J, with 13 bases between. Germline V gene sequence: CDR1 MNHEY, CDR2 SMNVEV (reference sequence). The CDR3 DNA reads as TGTGCCAGCAGTACTAGCAGGAGGGCCTACAATGAGCAGTTCTTC. As protein: CASSTSRRAYNEQFF.

The gene calls are TRBV21-1 and TRBJ2-1; whether TRBD2, the table's D call, matches the DNA was not checked. TRBV21-1 is assigned pseudogene status. The CDR3 runs to 23 residues. CDR3 protein: CAFTAKGDLPPFRLAGGYDEQFF. As DNA, the CDR3 is TGTGCCTTTACTGCTAAGGGGGATTTACCACCCTTTAGGCTAGCGGGAGGTTACGATGAGCAGTTCTTC.

About this clone itself: One end of the junction varies from germline; a read error may be responsible. This rearrangement joins TRBV7-2 to TRBJ2-3; 9 bases align to TRBD2. The germline V gene has CDR1 SGHTA and CDR2 FQGNSA. CDR3 length: 14 residues. CDR3 coding DNA: TGTGCCAGCAGCGCGACTAGCGGCACAGATTCGCAGTATTTT. Its translation is CASSATSGTDSQYF.

The J gene is TRBJ2-1, the V gene TRBV5-1; TRBD1 matches at 9 bases. CDR1 SGHRS and CDR2 YFSETQ come from the germline V gene. The trim removed 3 bases at V and 4 bases at J, leaving 5 bases unmatched. The CDR3 covers 15 residues. The CDR3 spells CASSSTGGSYNEQFF. The CDR3 bases are TGCGCCAGCAGCTCAACAGGGGGCTCTTACAATGAGCAGTTCTTC.

The chain carries TRBV7-6 and TRBJ2-1; possibly TRBD2 for D (5 bases). V dropped 5 bases and J dropped 1 base, with 21 bases sitting between them. This CDR3 contains 18 residues. The germline V gene encodes CDR1 SGHVS and CDR2 FNYEAQ. In DNA form, the CDR3 reads TGTGCCAGCAGCCCGGGGTTAGCGACTTCCTATTCCTACAATGAGCAGTTCTTC. Amino acids: CASSPGLATSYSYNEQFF.